This T cell receptor beta chain was recorded in a study of cytomegalovirus exposure and HLA in healthy donors. Looking at the study overall: The approximately 120 validation repertoires, a later analysis reported, used the same platform as the 600 to 700 repertoires from the first cohort.

The V and J ends lost 1 base and 8 bases, in that order; junction bases with no gene match: 8. The CDR3 consists of 16 residues. CDR1 is MGHRA and CDR2 is YSYEKL in the germline V gene. Here immunoSEQ multiplex PCR was the method, and the copy in TCRdb shows in-frame clones only, minus some. The data hold about 160,000 clones, with approximately 96% observed a single time. The donors were part of the validation cohort, which consisted of over a hundred subjects and was separate from the first cohort of about 670 subjects. V is TRBV4-1 and J is TRBJ1-4; TRBD1 aligns across 9 bases. The origin of this receptor is a woman between 18 and 30 years old in good health and CMV-seronegative. Sequenced: PBMCs. The DNA for the CDR3 is TGCGCCAGCAGCCAAGCTAGGGACAGGGCAGGGGAAAAACTGTTTTTT. Amino acid sequence: CASSQARDRAGEKLFF.